Listed below are T cell receptor beta chains from one sample, sequenced in a study of T cells in localized non-small cell lung cancer. Sequenced by immunoSEQ multiplex PCR; TCRdb stores in-frame clones only, minus some. In the table there are more than 1,400 clones, approximately 15% of which are singletons. The sequenced sample was normal lung tissue next to the tumor, obtained before any cancer treatment. These receptors were obtained from a female donor over 55 with stage II lung adenocarcinoma. Both conserved end residues are part of each CDR3. D genes are given only for firm matches. Only part of the rows carry a size: once, few, many, or a class if the clone is expanded.

CASSLEYLPDIYEQYF	TGTGCCAGCAGTTTAGAATATCTCCCGGACATCTACGAGCAGTACTTC	NA	TRBV28	TRBJ2-7	large
CASSLIRGGELFF	TGTGCCAGCAGCCTCATTCGGGGCGGGGAGCTGTTTTTT	NA	TRBV28	TRBJ2-2	few
CASSIGSRGYNEQFF	TGTGCCAGCAGTATAGGGAGCAGAGGTTACAATGAGCAGTTCTTC	NA	TRBV11-3	TRBJ2-1	few
CASSSAGQGTTNEKLFF	TGTGCCAGCAGCTCGGCCGGACAGGGAACAACTAATGAAAAACTGTTTTTT	TRBD1	TRBV28	TRBJ1-4	NA
CASRGQAVNTEAFF	TGCGCCAGCAGGGGACAGGCGGTTAACACTGAAGCTTTCTTT	TRBD1	TRBV5-1	TRBJ1-1	NA
CASSLAGGPSNEQFF	TGTGCCAGCAGTCTAGCGGGAGGGCCCTCCAATGAGCAGTTCTTC	TRBD2	TRBV6-8	TRBJ2-1	medium-sized
CASSILTGTLQSPLHF	TGCGCCAGCAGCATACTGACCGGGACGCTACAATCACCCCTCCACTTT	NA	TRBV5-1	TRBJ1-6	once
CAWNLAGEQYF	TGTGCCTGGAATCTCGCGGGAGAGCAGTACTTC	NA	TRBV30	TRBJ2-7	NA
CASYPSGVYNEQFF	TGTGCCAGCTACCCTAGCGGGGTGTACAATGAGCAGTTCTTC	TRBD2	TRBV18	TRBJ2-1	NA
CAWDGGATYEQYF	TGTGCCTGGGACGGGGGGGCTACCTACGAGCAGTACTTC	TRBD2	TRBV30	TRBJ2-7	NA
CASSYGGFSTDTQYF	TGTGCCAGCAGTTACGGCGGATTTAGCACAGATACGCAGTATTTT	NA	TRBV6-9	TRBJ2-3	NA
CASRSTSGAYNSPLHF	TGTGCCAGCAGGTCGACAAGTGGTGCCTATAATTCACCCCTCCACTTT	NA	TRBV9	TRBJ1-6	few
CASSPQGYYNEQFF	TGTGCCAGCTCACCACAGGGGTACTACAATGAGCAGTTCTTC	NA	TRBV18	TRBJ2-1	NA
CASSSGTVPYEQYF	TGTGCCAGCAGCAGCGGGACTGTTCCCTACGAGCAGTACTTC	TRBD2	TRBV9	TRBJ2-7	few
CASSRQGGETQYF	TGTGCCAGCTCACGACAGGGTGGAGAGACCCAGTACTTC	TRBD1	TRBV18	TRBJ2-5	NA
CASKERDSDYEQYF	TGTGCCAGTAAAGAAAGGGACTCTGACTACGAGCAGTACTTC	NA	TRBV19	TRBJ2-7	NA
CATSRASRDRDKLFF	TGTGCCACCAGCAGAGCTTCCCGGGACAGGGATAAACTGTTTTTT	TRBD1	TRBV15	TRBJ1-4	NA
CASSHSDRMNTEAFF	TGTGCCAGCAGCCACTCTGACAGAATGAACACTGAAGCTTTCTTT	NA	TRBV11-3	TRBJ1-1	NA
CASRGGSVGTQYF	TGTGCCTCCAGGGGCGGGAGTGTTGGGACCCAGTACTTC	NA	TRBV9	TRBJ2-5	few
CASSLAGFTDTQYF	TGTGCCAGCAGTTTAGCGGGGTTCACAGATACGCAGTATTTT	NA	TRBV28	TRBJ2-3	NA
CASSLAGEEETQYF	TGTGCCAGCAGCTTAGCAGGCGAAGAAGAGACCCAGTACTTC	NA	TRBV13	TRBJ2-5	medium-sized
CASSPPLLLGYTF	TGTGCCAGCTCACCACCTTTACTGCTTGGCTACACCTTC	NA	TRBV18	TRBJ1-2	NA
CASSEGGSLTEHF	TGTGCCAGCAGTGAAGGAGGCAGCCTAACAGAGCATTTT	NA	TRBV6-1	TRBJ1-5	NA
CASSIGGQRGQPQHF	TGTGCCAGTAGTATAGGGGGACAACGAGGCCAGCCCCAGCATTTT	NA	TRBV19	TRBJ1-5	NA
CASSPGQGQELFF	TGTGCCAGCTCCCCCGGACAGGGCCAGGAGCTGTTTTTT	TRBD1	TRBV18	TRBJ2-2	NA
CASRGGGNSNQPQHF	TGTGCCAGTAGGGGAGGGGGGAATAGCAATCAGCCCCAGCATTTT	NA	TRBV19	TRBJ1-5	NA
CASSQWVGTEAFF	TGTGCCAGCAGCCAATGGGTTGGGACTGAAGCTTTCTTT	NA	TRBV16	TRBJ1-1	NA
CASSRRDRELGQPQHF	TGTGCCAGCAGCCGAAGGGACAGGGAACTTGGGCAGCCCCAGCATTTT	TRBD1	TRBV11-3	TRBJ1-5	medium-sized
CASSSQGPVYQETQYF	TGTGCCAGCAGTTCTCAGGGCCCAGTGTACCAAGAGACCCAGTACTTC	NA	TRBV28	TRBJ2-5	large
CAWSLQGGRPQHF	TGTGCCTGGAGCCTACAGGGTGGAAGGCCCCAGCATTTT	NA	TRBV30	TRBJ1-5	NA
CASRSVFNEQYF	TGTGCCAGCAGATCAGTTTTCAACGAGCAGTACTTC	NA	TRBV28	TRBJ2-7	NA
CASSIPGGPEEDTQYF	TGTGCCAGCAGCATCCCGGGAGGGCCAGAAGAAGATACGCAGTATTTT	TRBD2	TRBV9	TRBJ2-3	medium-sized
CAIGQGEGVCNQPQHF	TGCGCCATTGGACAGGGGGAGGGAGTTTGCAATCAGCCCCAGCATTTT	TRBD1	TRBV23-1	TRBJ1-5	few
CASSFGGTESNYGYTF	TGTGCCAGCAGCTTCGGGGGGACGGAATCTAACTATGGCTACACCTTC	NA	TRBV11-3	TRBJ1-2	medium-sized
CATSRMSLAGELFF	TGTGCCACCAGCAGGATGTCGTTGGCCGGGGAGCTGTTTTTT	NA	TRBV15	TRBJ2-2	few
CAISTSGGPPSTGELFF	TGTGCCATTTCTACTAGCGGGGGGCCCCCAAGCACCGGGGAGCTGTTTTTT	TRBD2	TRBV6-8	TRBJ2-2	few
CATSRVFSGANVLTF	TGTGCCACCAGCAGAGTATTCTCTGGGGCCAACGTCCTGACTTTC	NA	TRBV15	TRBJ2-6	few